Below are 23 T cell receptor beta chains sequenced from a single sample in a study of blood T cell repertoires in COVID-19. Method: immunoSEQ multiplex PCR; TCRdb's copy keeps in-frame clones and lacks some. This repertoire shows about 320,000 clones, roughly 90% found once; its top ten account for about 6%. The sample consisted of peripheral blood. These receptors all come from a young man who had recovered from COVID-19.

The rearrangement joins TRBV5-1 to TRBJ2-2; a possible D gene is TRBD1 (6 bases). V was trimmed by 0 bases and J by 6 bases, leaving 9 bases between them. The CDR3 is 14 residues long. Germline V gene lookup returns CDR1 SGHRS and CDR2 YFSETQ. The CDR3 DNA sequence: TGCGCCAGCAGCTTGGTTTGGGGGCCCGGGGAGCTGTTTTTT. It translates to CASSLVWGPGELFF.

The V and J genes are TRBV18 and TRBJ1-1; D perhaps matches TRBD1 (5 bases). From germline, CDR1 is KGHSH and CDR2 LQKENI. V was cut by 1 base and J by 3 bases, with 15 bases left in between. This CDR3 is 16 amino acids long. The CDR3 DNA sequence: TGTGCCAGCTCACCACAATCGCCGGACATGGACACTGAAGCTTTCTTT. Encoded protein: CASSPQSPDMDTEAFF.

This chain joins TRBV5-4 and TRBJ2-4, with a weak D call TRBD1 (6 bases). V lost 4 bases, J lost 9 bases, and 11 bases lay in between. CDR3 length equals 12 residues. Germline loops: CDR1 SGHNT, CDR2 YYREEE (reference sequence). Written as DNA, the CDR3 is TGTGCCAGCAGCCCAGACAGGACCATTCAGTACTTC. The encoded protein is CASSPDRTIQYF.

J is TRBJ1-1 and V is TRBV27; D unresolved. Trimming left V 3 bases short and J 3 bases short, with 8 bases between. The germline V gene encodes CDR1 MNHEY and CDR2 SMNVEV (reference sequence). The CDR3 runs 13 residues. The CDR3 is CASSLASYTEAFF. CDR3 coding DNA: TGTGCCAGCAGTTTGGCCTCCTACACTGAAGCTTTCTTT.

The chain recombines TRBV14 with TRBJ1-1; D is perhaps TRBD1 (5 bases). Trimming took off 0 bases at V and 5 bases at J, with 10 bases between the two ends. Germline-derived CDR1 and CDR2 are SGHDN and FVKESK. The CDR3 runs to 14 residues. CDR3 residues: CASSQEMAGTEAFF. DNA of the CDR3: TGTGCCAGCAGCCAAGAAATGGCAGGGACTGAAGCTTTCTTT.

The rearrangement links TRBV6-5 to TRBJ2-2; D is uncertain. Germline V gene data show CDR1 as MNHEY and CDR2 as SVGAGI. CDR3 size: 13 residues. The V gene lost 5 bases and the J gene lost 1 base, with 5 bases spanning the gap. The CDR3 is CASSPGNTGELFF. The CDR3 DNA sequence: TGTGCCAGCAGTCCAGGGAACACCGGGGAGCTGTTTTTT.

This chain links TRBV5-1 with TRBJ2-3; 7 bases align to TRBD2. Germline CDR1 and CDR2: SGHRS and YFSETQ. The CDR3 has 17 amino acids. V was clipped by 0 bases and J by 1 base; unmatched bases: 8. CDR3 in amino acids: CASSLASTTSGTDTQYF. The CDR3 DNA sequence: TGCGCCAGCAGCTTGGCCTCCACCACTAGCGGCACAGATACGCAGTATTTT.

In DNA form, the CDR3 reads TGTGCCAGCAGCTTAGTTTTTGGGACTAACTACGAGCAGTACTTC. Its translation is CASSLVFGTNYEQYF. The chain joins TRBV7-6 to TRBJ2-7; 7 nucleotides agree with TRBD2. The CDR3 has 15 residues. Per the germline V gene, CDR1 is SGHVS and CDR2 is FNYEAQ. With 1 base clipped from V and 3 bases from J, the junction kept 6 bases outside the gene matches. The full variable domain, in which reference TRBV7-6 and TRBJ2-7 provide the parts outside the CDR3, is GAGVSQSPRYKVTKRGQDVALRCDPISGHVSLYWYRQALGQGPEFLTYFNYEAQQDKSGLPNDRFSAERPEGSISTLTIQRTEQRDSAMYRCASSLVFGTNYEQYFGPGTRLTVT.

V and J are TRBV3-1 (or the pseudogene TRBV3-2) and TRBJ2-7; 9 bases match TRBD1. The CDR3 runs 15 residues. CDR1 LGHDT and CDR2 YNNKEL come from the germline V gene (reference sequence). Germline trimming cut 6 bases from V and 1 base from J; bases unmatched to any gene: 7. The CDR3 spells CASREKTGGSYEQYF. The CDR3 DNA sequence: TGTGCCAGCAGAGAAAAGACAGGGGGATCCTACGAGCAGTACTTC.

The CDR3 spells CASSYSWDNSNQPQHF. The CDR3 coding sequence is TGTGCCAGCAGTTACTCGTGGGACAATAGCAATCAGCCCCAGCATTTT. V and J are TRBV6-5 and TRBJ1-5, with D perhaps TRBD1 (6 bases). V was shortened by 0 bases and J by 0 bases, with 9 bases between the two germline ends. This CDR3 spans 16 amino acids. CDR1 MNHEY and CDR2 SVGAGI come from the germline V gene.

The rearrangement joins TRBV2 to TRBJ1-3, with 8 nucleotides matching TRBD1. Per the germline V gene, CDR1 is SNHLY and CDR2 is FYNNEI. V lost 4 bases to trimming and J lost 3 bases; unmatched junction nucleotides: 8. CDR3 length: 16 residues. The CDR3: CASSVQMTGVGNTIYF. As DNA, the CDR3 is TGTGCCAGCAGTGTCCAAATGACAGGGGTTGGAAACACCATATATTTT.

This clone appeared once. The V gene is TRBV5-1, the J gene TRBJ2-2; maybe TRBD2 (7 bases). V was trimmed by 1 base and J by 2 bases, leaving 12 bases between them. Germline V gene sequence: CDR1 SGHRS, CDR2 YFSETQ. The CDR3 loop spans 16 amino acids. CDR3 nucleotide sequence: TGCGCCAGCAGCTTGCCCGCGGGGGCAAACACCGGGGAGCTGTTTTTT. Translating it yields CASSLPAGANTGELFF. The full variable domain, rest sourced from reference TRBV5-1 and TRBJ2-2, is KAGVTQTPRYLIKTRGQQVTLSCSPISGHRSVSWYQQTPGQGLQFLFEYFSETQRNKGNFPGRFSGRQFSNSRSEMNVSTLELGDSALYLCASSLPAGANTGELFFGEGSRLTVL.

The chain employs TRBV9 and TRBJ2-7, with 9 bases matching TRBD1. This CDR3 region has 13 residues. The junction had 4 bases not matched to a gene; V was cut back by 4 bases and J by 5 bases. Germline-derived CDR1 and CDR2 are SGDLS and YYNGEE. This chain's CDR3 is CASSRGQGDEQYF. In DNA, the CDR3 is TGTGCCAGCAGCCGGGGACAGGGCGACGAGCAGTACTTC. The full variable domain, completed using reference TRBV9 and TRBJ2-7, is DSGVTQTPKHLITATGQRVTLRCSPRSGDLSVYWYQQSLDQGLQFLIQYYNGEERAKGNILERFSAQQFPDLHSELNLSSLELGDSALYFCASSRGQGDEQYFGPGTRLTVT.

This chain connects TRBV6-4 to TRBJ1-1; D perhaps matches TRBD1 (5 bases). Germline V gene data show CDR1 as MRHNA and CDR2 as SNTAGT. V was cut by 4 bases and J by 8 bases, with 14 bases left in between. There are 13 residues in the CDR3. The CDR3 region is CASSVAPQAEAFF. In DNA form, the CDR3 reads TGTGCCAGCAGTGTAGCCCCACAGGCCGAAGCTTTCTTT.

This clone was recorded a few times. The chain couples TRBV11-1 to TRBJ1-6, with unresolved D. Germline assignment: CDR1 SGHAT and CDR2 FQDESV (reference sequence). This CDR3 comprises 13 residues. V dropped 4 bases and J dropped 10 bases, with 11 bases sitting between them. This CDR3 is CASSSPTRSPLHF. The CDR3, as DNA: TGTGCCAGCAGCTCACCGACAAGATCACCCCTCCACTTT.

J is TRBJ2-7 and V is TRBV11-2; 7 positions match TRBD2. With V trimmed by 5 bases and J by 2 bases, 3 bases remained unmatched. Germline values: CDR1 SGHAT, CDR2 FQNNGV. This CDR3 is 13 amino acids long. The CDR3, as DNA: TGTGCCAGCAGCCCTGCGGGGGCCTACGAGCAGTACTTC. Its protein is CASSPAGAYEQYF.

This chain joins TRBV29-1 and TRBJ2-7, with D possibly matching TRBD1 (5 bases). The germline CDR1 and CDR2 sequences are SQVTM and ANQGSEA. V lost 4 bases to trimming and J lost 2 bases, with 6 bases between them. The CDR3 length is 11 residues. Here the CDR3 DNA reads TGCAGCGTTGTAGGGGCCTACGAGCAGTACTTC. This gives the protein CSVVGAYEQYF.

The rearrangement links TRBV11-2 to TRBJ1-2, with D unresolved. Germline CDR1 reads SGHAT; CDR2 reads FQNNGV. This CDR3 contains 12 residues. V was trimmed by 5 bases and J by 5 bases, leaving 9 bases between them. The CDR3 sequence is CASSRGGYGYTF. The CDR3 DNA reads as TGTGCCAGCAGCCGGGGTGGGTATGGCTACACCTTC.

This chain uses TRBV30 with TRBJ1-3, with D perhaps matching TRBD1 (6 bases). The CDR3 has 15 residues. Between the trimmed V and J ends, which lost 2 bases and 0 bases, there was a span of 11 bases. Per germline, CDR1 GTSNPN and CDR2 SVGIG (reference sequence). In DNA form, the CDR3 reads TGTGCCTGGAGTAGAGACAGGTCCTCTGGAAACACCATATATTTT. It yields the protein CAWSRDRSSGNTIYF.

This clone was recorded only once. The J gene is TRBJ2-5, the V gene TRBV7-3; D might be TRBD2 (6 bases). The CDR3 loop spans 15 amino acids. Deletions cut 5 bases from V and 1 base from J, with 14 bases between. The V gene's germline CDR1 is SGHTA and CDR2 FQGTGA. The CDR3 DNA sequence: TGTGCCAGCAGCCCCGTCGGAGGGGTCCAAGAGACCCAGTACTTC. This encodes CASSPVGGVQETQYF.

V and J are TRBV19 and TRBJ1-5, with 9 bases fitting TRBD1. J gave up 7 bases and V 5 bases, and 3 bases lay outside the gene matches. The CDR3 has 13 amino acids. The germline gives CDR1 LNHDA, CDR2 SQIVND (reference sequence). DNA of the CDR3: TGTGCCAGTAGTGGACAGGGGAAGCAGCCCCAGCATTTT. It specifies CASSGQGKQPQHF.

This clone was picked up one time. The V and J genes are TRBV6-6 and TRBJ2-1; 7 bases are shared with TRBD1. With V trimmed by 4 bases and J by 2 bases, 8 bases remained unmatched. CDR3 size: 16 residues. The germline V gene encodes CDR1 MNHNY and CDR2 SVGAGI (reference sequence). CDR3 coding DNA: TGTGCCAGCAGTTTAAACAGGGGTCCTCCCTACAATGAGCAGTTCTTC. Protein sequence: CASSLNRGPPYNEQFF.

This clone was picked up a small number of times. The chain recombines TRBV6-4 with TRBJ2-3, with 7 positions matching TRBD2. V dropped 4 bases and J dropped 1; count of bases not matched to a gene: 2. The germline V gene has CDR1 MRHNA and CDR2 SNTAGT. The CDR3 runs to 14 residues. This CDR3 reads CASSGTSGTDTQYF. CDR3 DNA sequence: TGTGCCAGCAGTGGTACTAGCGGCACAGATACGCAGTATTTT.